A single sample gave rise to the 17 T cell receptor beta chains below, sequenced in a study of cytomegalovirus exposure and HLA in healthy donors (dated by TCRdb to the late 2010s). Preparation of the library involved the immunoSEQ multiplex PCR assay. Drawn from immuneACCESS, this table holds only the in-frame rearrangements with V and J called that TCRdb kept. Clones are partly lost; checked studies trace under half to an unresolved V gene and leave the rest unexplained. This sample lists 130,000 to 150,000 clones; roughly 86% were detected once. Of the sample, about 4.9% falls within the top ten clones. The sequenced material came from PBMCs. The source is a young man in good health and CMV-seropositive.

This clone was detected once. The V gene is TRBV19, the J gene TRBJ2-1; D might be TRBD2 (6 bases). The ends were cut back, 5 bases at V and 5 bases at J, with 19 bases in the middle. CDR3 length: 16 amino acids. CDR1 LNHDA and CDR2 SQIVND come from the germline V gene (reference sequence). This CDR3 is CASSLRPGAFDNEQFF. CDR3 nucleotide sequence: TGTGCCAGTAGTTTACGCCCGGGAGCCTTCGACAATGAGCAGTTCTTC.

Concerning this clone itself: At the DNA level, this CDR3 is encoded by other sequences in the same sample as well. V gene TRBV11-3 combines with J gene TRBJ2-2; no clear D gene. The CDR3 length is 14 residues. CDR1 and CDR2 from the germline V gene are SGHNT and YENEEA. The ends were cut back, 1 base at V and 1 base at J, with 4 bases in the middle. In nucleotides, the CDR3 is TGTGCCAGCAGCTTAGGCGGGAACACCGGGGAGCTGTTTTTT. Amino acids: CASSLGGNTGELFF.

V and J are TRBV5-1 and TRBJ2-7, with TRBD2 as a possible D gene (5 bases). CDR3 length: 14 amino acids. V dropped 4 bases and J dropped 2 bases, with 13 bases sitting between them. Germline V gene sequence: CDR1 SGHRS, CDR2 YFSETQ. The CDR3 reads CASSRAGLTYEQYF. CDR3 nucleotides: TGCGCCAGCAGCCGGGCGGGTCTTACCTACGAGCAGTACTTC.

The J gene is TRBJ1-1, the V gene TRBV7-8; possibly TRBD1 for D (5 bases). The ends were cut back, 7 bases at V and 4 bases at J, with 19 bases in the middle. CDR3 length: 15 residues. Germline V gene sequence: CDR1 SGHVS, CDR2 FQNEAQ. CDR3 nucleotides: TGTGCCAGCACCCGGGGATGGGGGGAGGCCACTGAAGCTTTCTTT. Translated, it gives CASTRGWGEATEAFF. Complete variable domain (other parts from reference TRBV7-8 and TRBJ1-1): GAGVSQSPRYKVAKRGQDVALRCDPISGHVSLFWYQQALGQGPEFLTYFQNEAQLDKSGLPSDRFFAERPEGSVSTLKIQRTQQEDSAVYLCASTRGWGEATEAFFGQGTRLTVV.

The chain uses TRBV4-1 and TRBJ1-3; TRBD1 is a possible D gene (5 bases). V was clipped by 4 bases and J by 3 bases, with 16 bases between them. The CDR3 runs 16 residues. The germline CDR1 and CDR2 sequences are MGHRA and YSYEKL. CDR3 protein: CASSRFGGDGGNTIYF. DNA of the CDR3: TGCGCCAGCAGCCGTTTCGGGGGGGACGGTGGAAACACCATATATTTT.

The V call is TRBV5-6, the J call TRBJ1-5, with 8 positions matching TRBD1. This CDR3 is 15 amino acids long. Germline V CDR1 and CDR2: SGHDT, YYEEEE. V lost 0 bases and J lost 5; bases outside the gene matches: 4. The CDR3 region is CASSLGTGRDQPQHF. The DNA for the CDR3 is TGTGCCAGCAGCTTGGGGACAGGGAGGGATCAGCCCCAGCATTTT.

V usage is TRBV19 and J usage is TRBJ1-5, with 10 nucleotides matching TRBD1. The J segment lost 1 base and the V segment lost 10 bases, leaving 4 bases of the junction unmatched. CDR1 and CDR2 from the germline V gene are LNHDA and SQIVND (reference sequence). CDR3 length: 14 residues. CDR3 loop: CATDRGMSNQPQHF. The DNA of the CDR3 is TGTGCCACGGACAGGGGGATGAGCAATCAGCCCCAGCATTTT.

V is TRBV5-1 and J is TRBJ2-7, with D perhaps TRBD1 (6 bases). The V end was cut by 2 bases, the J end by 1 base, with 10 bases between. This CDR3 has 14 residues. Germline lookup yields CDR1 SGHRS and CDR2 YFSETQ. CDR3 in DNA: TGCGCCAGCAGCTTAACCGGACAGTCCTACGAGCAGTACTTC. This translates into CASSLTGQSYEQYF.

The V gene is TRBV2, the J gene TRBJ2-7; D gene ambiguous. Trimming took 8 bases from V and 0 from J, leaving 2 bases between them. CDR1 and CDR2 from the germline V gene are SNHLY and FYNNEI. CDR3 length: 10 amino acids. Written as DNA, the CDR3 is TGTGCCAGCTACTCCTACGAGCAGTACTTC. Translating gives CASYSYEQYF.

The rearrangement uses TRBV9 and TRBJ2-2, with TRBD2 as a possible D gene (6 bases). The CDR3 spans 14 residues. Trimming took 4 bases from V and 4 from J, leaving 11 bases between them. The V gene's germline CDR1 is SGDLS and CDR2 YYNGEE. In nucleotides, the CDR3 is TGTGCCAGCAGCCCTCTAGCGTTCACCGGGGAGCTGTTTTTT. It encodes CASSPLAFTGELFF.

J is TRBJ1-2 and V is TRBV5-6; 9 nucleotides match TRBD1. V gave up 0 bases and J gave up 8 bases; unmatched junction bases: 5. CDR3 length: 14 residues. Germline V gives CDR1 SGHDT, CDR2 YYEEEE. The CDR3 loop reads CASSLGQGGDGYTF. The CDR3 DNA reads TGTGCCAGCAGCTTGGGACAGGGGGGAGACGGCTACACCTTC.

The rearrangement uses TRBV30 and TRBJ2-7; a weak D match, TRBD1 (6 bases). Per germline, CDR1 GTSNPN and CDR2 SVGIG (reference sequence). Deletions cut 2 bases from V and 3 bases from J, with 8 bases between. The CDR3 contains 12 residues. CDR3: CAWSKGVYEQYF. CDR3 DNA: TGTGCCTGGAGTAAGGGGGTCTACGAGCAGTACTTC.

The gene calls are TRBV14 and TRBJ1-1; TRBD1 is a possible D gene (5 bases). Trimming took 0 bases from V and 3 from J, leaving 14 bases between them. CDR1 is SGHDN, CDR2 FVKESK, per germline. CDR3 size: 16 residues. CDR3 nucleotides: TGTGCCAGCAGCCAAGATTGGGGGGGACTAGACACTGAAGCTTTCTTT. As protein: CASSQDWGGLDTEAFF.

This clone was seen a handful of times. This chain connects TRBV2 to TRBJ1-1; unclear D gene. The CDR3 is 12 residues long. Germline values: CDR1 SNHLY, CDR2 FYNNEI. The ends were cut back, 6 bases at V and 2 bases at J, with 7 bases in the middle. CDR3 residues: CASSLTNTEAFF. The CDR3 DNA reads TGTGCCAGCAGCCTGACTAACACTGAAGCTTTCTTT.

This chain connects TRBV2 to TRBJ2-7; 10 bases are shared with TRBD2. Germline-derived CDR1 and CDR2 are SNHLY and FYNNEI. The V gene end was trimmed by 0 bases and the J gene end by 5 bases; junction bases not matched to a gene: 4. CDR3 length equals 15 residues. The CDR3 DNA reads TGTGCCAGCAGTGAAGCTGGACTAGCGGCAAACGAGCAGTACTTC. This encodes CASSEAGLAANEQYF.

The V call is TRBV5-1, the J call TRBJ2-3; 9 bases fit TRBD2. Germline assignment: CDR1 SGHRS and CDR2 YFSETQ. Trimming took 4 bases from V and 5 from J; bases not matched to a gene: 8. This CDR3 has 15 amino acids. For the CDR3, the DNA is TGCGCCAGCAGCATACAAGCGGGAGGTGGAGATACGCAGTATTTT. Translation: CASSIQAGGGDTQYF. The whole variable domain, remainder taken from reference TRBV5-1 and TRBJ2-3, is KAGVTQTPRYLIKTRGQQVTLSCSPISGHRSVSWYQQTPGQGLQFLFEYFSETQRNKGNFPGRFSGRQFSNSRSEMNVSTLELGDSALYLCASSIQAGGGDTQYFGPGTRLTVL.

The chain carries TRBV15 and TRBJ1-5, with 8 bases lining up with TRBD1. The germline gives CDR1 LNHNV, CDR2 YYDKDF (reference sequence). This CDR3 is 14 amino acids long. Trimming removed 3 bases from V and 6 bases from J; junction bases left unmatched: 4. The CDR3 nucleotides are TGTGCCACCAGCAGCCGGACAGGGATTCAGCCCCAGCATTTT. It yields the protein CATSSRTGIQPQHF.